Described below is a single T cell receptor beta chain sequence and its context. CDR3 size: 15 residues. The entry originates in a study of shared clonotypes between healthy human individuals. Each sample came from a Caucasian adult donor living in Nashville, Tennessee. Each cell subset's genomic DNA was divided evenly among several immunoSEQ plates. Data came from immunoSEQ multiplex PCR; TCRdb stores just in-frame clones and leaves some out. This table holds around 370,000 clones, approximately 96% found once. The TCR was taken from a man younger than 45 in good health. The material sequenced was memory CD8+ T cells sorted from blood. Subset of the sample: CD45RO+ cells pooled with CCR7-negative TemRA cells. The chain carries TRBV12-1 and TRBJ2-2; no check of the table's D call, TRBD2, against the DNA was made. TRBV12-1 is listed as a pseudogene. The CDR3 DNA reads TGTGCCAGCAGCCCGGGTCTACGGGGCACCGGGGAGCTGTTTTTT. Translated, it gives CASSPGLRGTGELFF.